This TCR beta chain emerged from a study of cytomegalovirus exposure and HLA in healthy donors. Notes on the study in general: At a 0.05 false discovery rate, a later analysis found some 17,000 TCR beta sequences to be associated with HLA alleles. Presence/absence analyses treated sequencing depth as roughly uniform across donors.

60 Vbeta and 13 Jbeta primers were used in PCR. The data were produced by immunoSEQ multiplex PCR, yet TCRdb's version contains in-frame clones alone and is incomplete. This table holds tens of thousands of clones, around two thirds found once. Regarding donors, all were healthy bone marrow donors. In regard to this clone: As yet, its antigen is unknown.

Trimming cost V 5 bases and J 6 bases; bases outside gene matches: 5. The CDR3 is 14 amino acids. Germline lookup yields CDR1 MGHRA and CDR2 YSYEKL. The sequencing input was PBMCs. The chain recombines TRBV4-1 with TRBJ2-2, with 8 bases identical to TRBD2. The sequence came from a human donor in good health. As DNA, the CDR3 is TGCGCCAGCAGCTCGGGGGGGAGGGCCGGGGAGCTGTTTTTT. The encoded protein is CASSSGGRAGELFF.